A single sample gave rise to the 29 T cell receptor beta chains below, sequenced in a study of T cell responses to AZD1222 COVID-19 vaccine. Sequencing was performed with immunoSEQ multiplex PCR; in TCRdb, only in-frame clones are kept and a portion is missing. The table shows hundreds of thousands of clones, with approximately 94% occurring only once. The specimen was peripheral blood, collected on day 0 of MenACWY control vaccination. All receptors derive from an adult in good health.

J is TRBJ2-3 and V is TRBV30, with 8 bases lining up with TRBD1. Germline V gives CDR1 GTSNPN, CDR2 SVGIG (reference sequence). V lost 5 bases, J lost 0 bases, and 4 bases stayed unmatched. The CDR3 contains 14 residues. CDR3 sequence: CAWDRGLSTDTQYF. Here the CDR3 DNA reads TGTGCCTGGGACAGGGGTCTAAGCACAGATACGCAGTATTTT.

The gene calls are TRBV10-2 and TRBJ1-2; D remains ambiguous. The CDR3 length is 14 residues. V lost 8 bases and J 4 bases, leaving 17 bases between the germline ends. Germline V gene data show CDR1 as WSHSY and CDR2 as SAAADI. CDR3 amino acids: CASRPPDAGYGYTF. The CDR3 bases are TGCGCCAGCCGTCCCCCGGACGCCGGCTATGGCTACACCTTC.

The chain combines TRBV30 with TRBJ2-7; the match to TRBD1 covers 8 bases. The CDR3 is 13 residues long. The trim removed 7 bases at V and 3 bases at J, leaving 8 bases unmatched. The germline gives CDR1 GTSNPN, CDR2 SVGIG (reference sequence). The CDR3 region has the DNA TGTGCCTCGTCCGCAGGACAGGGCTACGAGCAGTACTTC. This translates into CASSAGQGYEQYF. The full variable domain, in which reference TRBV30 and TRBJ2-7 provide the parts outside the CDR3, is SQTIHQWPATLVQPVGSPLSLECTVEGTSNPNLYWYRQAAGRGLQLLFYSVGIGQISSEVPQNLSASRPQDRQFILSSKKLLLSDSGFYLCASSAGQGYEQYFGPGTRLTVT.

As for this clone: Other DNA sequences in this specimen translate into the identical CDR3. The V and J genes are TRBV18 and TRBJ1-5; the match to TRBD1 covers 7 bases. This CDR3 comprises 15 residues. V dropped 6 bases and J dropped 2; count of bases not matched to a gene: 7. Per the germline V gene, CDR1 is KGHSH and CDR2 is LQKENI. CDR3 region: CASSPRQGGNQPQHF. The DNA of the CDR3 is TGTGCCAGCTCCCCCCGACAGGGTGGCAATCAGCCCCAGCATTTT.

The J gene is TRBJ1-3, the V gene TRBV6-6; TRBD1 aligns across 7 bases. In germline, CDR1 is MNHNY, CDR2 SVGAGI (reference sequence). The CDR3 totals 14 residues. J gave up 0 bases and V 6 bases, and 2 bases lay outside the gene matches. Written as DNA, the CDR3 is TGTGCCAGCAGGCGGGACAGCTCTGGAAACACCATATATTTT. Encoded protein: CASRRDSSGNTIYF.

The rearrangement links TRBV7-2 to TRBJ2-7; tentative D call: TRBD1 (6 bases). Per germline, CDR1 SGHTA and CDR2 FQGNSA. This CDR3 region has 15 residues. V gave up 5 bases and J gave up 1 base, with 15 bases separating them. The CDR3: CASSKQGAVSYEQYF. The DNA for the CDR3 is TGTGCCAGCAGCAAACAGGGAGCGGTGTCCTACGAGCAGTACTTC.

The rearrangement uses TRBV5-4 and TRBJ1-3; D may be TRBD1 (5 bases). V was clipped by 2 bases and J by 0 bases, with 12 bases between them. In germline, CDR1 is SGHNT, CDR2 YYREEE (reference sequence). This CDR3 is built from 16 residues. The DNA for the CDR3 is TGTGCCAGCAGCTTAAAATTGGACAACTCTGGAAACACCATATATTTT. Its translation: CASSLKLDNSGNTIYF.

This chain joins TRBV7-3 and TRBJ2-2; maybe TRBD2 (7 bases). CDR1 is SGHTA and CDR2 is FQGTGA in the germline V gene. The CDR3 totals 17 residues. V shed 3 bases and J shed 5 bases, with 19 bases lying between them. CDR3 in DNA: TGTGCCAGCAGCTTCCCCGTGGGGGGGGGCCTGACCGGGGAGCTGTTTTTT. This gives the protein CASSFPVGGGLTGELFF.

The V call is TRBV4-1, the J call TRBJ1-1, with D unresolved. V was pared by 4 bases and J by 1 base, with 13 bases between. Germline assignment: CDR1 MGHRA and CDR2 YSYEKL. This CDR3 is 15 amino acids long. CDR3 protein: CASSLRTSENTEAFF. The DNA of the CDR3 is TGCGCCAGCAGCCTAAGGACGTCGGAGAACACTGAAGCTTTCTTT.

Here the CDR3 reads CASSPGTGLYGYTF. The CDR3 DNA sequence: TGTGCCAGCAGTCCGGGGACAGGCCTCTATGGCTACACCTTC. The chain employs TRBV27 and TRBJ1-2, with 8 bases aligning to TRBD1. With V trimmed by 5 bases and J by 4 bases, 6 bases remained unmatched. Germline V gene data show CDR1 as MNHEY and CDR2 as SMNVEV (reference sequence). The CDR3 consists of 14 residues.

The chain carries TRBV12-3 or TRBV12-4 and TRBJ1-1; D is unresolved. Trimming removed 2 bases from V and 7 bases from J, with 11 bases in between. This CDR3 comprises 13 residues. In DNA form, the CDR3 reads TGTGCCAGCAGTTTATCGGACGGATATGAAGCTTTCTTT. This encodes CASSLSDGYEAFF.

The J gene is TRBJ2-7, the V gene TRBV19; D may match TRBD1 or TRBD2 (5 bases each). CDR1 and CDR2 from the germline V gene are LNHDA and SQIVND (reference sequence). Trimming cost V 2 bases and J 2 bases, with 13 bases left between them. CDR3 length: 15 residues. The CDR3 protein is CASSIRSGAPYEQYF. In DNA form, the CDR3 reads TGTGCCAGTAGTATAAGGTCCGGGGCCCCCTACGAGCAGTACTTC.

The chain's CDR3 is CASSPSTGLATNEKLFF. CDR3 nucleotides: TGTGCCAGCAGCCCATCGACAGGCCTTGCAACTAATGAAAAACTGTTTTTT. The rearrangement links TRBV9 to TRBJ1-4, with D maybe TRBD1 (6 bases). In germline, CDR1 is SGDLS, CDR2 YYNGEE. The CDR3 length is 17 residues. V was clipped by 4 bases and J by 0 bases, with 16 bases between them.

DNA for the CDR3: TGTGCCAGCAGAGAGGGACCGAGCTCGGTCTCTGAAGCTTTCTTT. It encodes CASREGPSSVSEAFF. The chain combines TRBV6-5 with TRBJ1-1, with D tentatively TRBD1 (5 bases). This CDR3 has 15 residues. Germline V gene data show CDR1 as MNHEY and CDR2 as SVGAGI. Trimming took 6 bases from V and 6 from J, leaving 20 bases between them.

CDR3 nucleotides: TGTGCCACCACCCCGGGGGCCAATTCACCCCTCCACTTT. Residues: CATTPGANSPLHF. This chain links TRBV12-3 or TRBV12-4 with TRBJ1-6; D is possibly TRBD1 (6 bases). The V and J ends lost 10 bases and 7 bases respectively, with 14 bases between them. The CDR3 extends over 13 amino acids.

The chain carries TRBV30 and TRBJ1-5; D may be TRBD1 (5 bases). The CDR3 is 12 amino acids. Trimming pared 5 bases from V and 9 bases from J, leaving 14 bases between. Germline CDR1 reads GTSNPN; CDR2 reads SVGIG (reference sequence). The CDR3 loop is CAWGGGVGPQHF. In DNA form, the CDR3 reads TGTGCCTGGGGCGGAGGGGTTGGGCCCCAGCATTTT.

V is TRBV6-5 and J is TRBJ1-6; the D gene is possibly TRBD1 (6 bases). V dropped 4 bases and J dropped 5 bases, with 15 bases sitting between them. This CDR3 spans 16 amino acids. Germline V gives CDR1 MNHEY, CDR2 SVGAGI. The CDR3 DNA is TGTGCCAGCAGTTGGGCGGGGAGGGGGAATAATTCACCCCTCCACTTT. Its protein is CASSWAGRGNNSPLHF.

This clone has only one observation. The chain combines TRBV4-2 with TRBJ1-6; the D gene is possibly TRBD1 (5 bases). This CDR3 is built from 15 residues. Germline V gene lookup returns CDR1 LGHNA and CDR2 YNFKEQ. The germline V and J ends were trimmed by 4 bases and 8 bases, with 15 bases remaining between them. The CDR3 region has the DNA TGTGCCAGCAGCCCCTCCCCTGGGGGACATTCACCCCTCCACTTT. Its protein is CASSPSPGGHSPLHF.

This clone was detected only once. The chain has TRBV3-1 (or the pseudogene TRBV3-2) and TRBJ1-1; 7 positions agree with TRBD1. Germline CDR1 and CDR2: LGHDT and YNNKEL (reference sequence). The CDR3 covers 13 residues. J was trimmed by 10 bases and V by 0 bases; bases with no gene match: 5. CDR3 sequence (DNA): TGTGCCAGCAGCCAAGAGCGGGGACAGTCAGCTTTCTTT. Translating it yields CASSQERGQSAFF.

The chain combines TRBV2 with TRBJ2-3; TRBD2 might be the D (7 bases). V was trimmed by 6 bases and J by 2 bases, leaving 18 bases between them. The V gene's germline CDR1 is SNHLY and CDR2 FYNNEI. The CDR3 consists of 16 residues. CDR3 region: CASRALAGASTDTQYF. The CDR3 DNA reads as TGTGCCAGCAGGGCCTTGGCGGGGGCCTCCACAGATACGCAGTATTTT.

The chain couples TRBV2 to TRBJ1-5, with 9 bases identical to TRBD1. The CDR3 totals 14 residues. Germline V lookup: CDR1 SNHLY, CDR2 FYNNEI. The V gene end was trimmed by 6 bases and the J gene end by 6 bases; junction bases not matched to a gene: 6. Written as DNA, the CDR3 is TGTGCCAGCAGCCCGGGACAGGGCGTTCAGCCCCAGCATTTT. Its translation: CASSPGQGVQPQHF.

The chain joins TRBV29-1 to TRBJ1-4; the match to TRBD1 covers 8 bases. V gave up 0 bases and J gave up 7 bases; unmatched junction bases: 4. Germline CDR1 and CDR2: SQVTM and ANQGSEA. CDR3 length: 14 residues. This CDR3 reads CSVEDTGGVEKLFF. The CDR3 DNA is TGCAGCGTTGAAGACACAGGGGGGGTTGAAAAACTGTTTTTT.

The rearrangement links TRBV11-2 to TRBJ2-5, with unresolved D. Trimming stripped 2 bases from V and 1 base from J, with 2 bases between. Looked up from germline, CDR1 is SGHAT and CDR2 is FQNNGV. CDR3 length: 12 amino acids. CDR3 DNA sequence: TGTGCCAGCAGCTTACCCCAAGAGACCCAGTACTTC. Its translation: CASSLPQETQYF.

This clone was counted once. The chain recombines TRBV5-6 with TRBJ2-2; tentative D call: TRBD2 (6 bases). V lost 5 bases to trimming and J lost 3 bases, with 17 bases between them. This CDR3 spans 16 amino acids. Germline CDR1 reads SGHDT; CDR2 reads YYEEEE. CDR3 residues: CASRHDTGVHTGELFF. In DNA, the CDR3 is TGTGCCAGCAGGCACGACACGGGGGTCCACACCGGGGAGCTGTTTTTT.

V and J are TRBV28 and TRBJ1-2, with 8 bases identical to TRBD1. The CDR3 extends over 16 amino acids. V dropped 4 bases and J dropped 6; count of bases not matched to a gene: 13. Germline CDR1 reads MDHEN; CDR2 reads SYDVKM. The CDR3 coding sequence is TGTGCCAGCAGTTCCTTAGGGAAGGACAGGGTTGATGGCTACACCTTC. It encodes CASSSLGKDRVDGYTF.

The chain employs TRBV30 and TRBJ1-2; D is undetermined. The CDR3 extends over 13 amino acids. CDR1 is GTSNPN, CDR2 SVGIG, per germline (reference sequence). The germline V and J ends were trimmed by 5 bases and 2 bases, with 12 bases remaining between them. The DNA of the CDR3 is TGTGCCTGGGGACTGACCCCCAACTATGGCTACACCTTC. This sequence encodes CAWGLTPNYGYTF.

This chain joins TRBV5-1 and TRBJ1-4; a possible D gene is TRBD1 (6 bases). The CDR3 length is 14 residues. Looked up from germline, CDR1 is SGHRS and CDR2 is YFSETQ. The V and J ends lost 2 bases and 8 bases respectively, with 13 bases between them. This chain's CDR3 is CASSFWGQGEKLFF. The CDR3 region has the DNA TGCGCCAGCAGCTTCTGGGGGCAAGGGGAAAAACTGTTTTTT.

The V gene is TRBV11-1, the J gene TRBJ1-1; 11 positions match TRBD1. The CDR3 contains 15 residues. The germline gives CDR1 SGHAT, CDR2 FQDESV (reference sequence). V shed 3 bases, J shed 8 bases, and the junction held 8 bases outside the gene matches. The CDR3 DNA reads TGTGCCAGCAGCTTTGATCGGACAGGGGGCGCGGAAGCTTTCTTT. It encodes CASSFDRTGGAEAFF.

The chain links TRBV19 to TRBJ1-1; a possible D gene is TRBD1 (6 bases). CDR1 is LNHDA, CDR2 SQIVND, per germline (reference sequence). V was pared by 9 bases and J by 1 base, with 12 bases between. This CDR3 region has 13 residues. CDR3 in DNA: TGTGCCAGCGGAGACAGGCGGAACACTGAAGCTTTCTTT. Protein product: CASGDRRNTEAFF.